Shown below are 11 T cell receptor beta chains from a single sample sequenced in a study of blood T cell repertoires in COVID-19. Libraries were prepared by immunoSEQ multiplex PCR; TCRdb keeps only in-frame clonotypes and omits some of them. Among under 250,000 clones, roughly 85% were seen once, and the ten largest hold approximately 8.6%. Sample: PBMCs or T cells enriched from blood (not recorded which). The receptors originated from a woman aged 45-65 years with acute COVID-19.

The chain combines TRBV11-3 with TRBJ1-2; unclear D gene. V dropped 0 bases and J dropped 3 bases, with 11 bases sitting between them. Germline V gives CDR1 SGHNT, CDR2 YENEEA. The CDR3 loop spans 15 amino acids. CDR3 sequence reads: CASSLDGREDYGYTF. CDR3 in DNA: TGTGCCAGCAGCTTAGATGGAAGAGAGGACTATGGCTACACCTTC.

The chain couples TRBV19 to TRBJ1-1; 7 nucleotides align to TRBD1. The trim removed 7 bases at V and 0 bases at J, leaving 11 bases unmatched. The V gene's germline CDR1 is LNHDA and CDR2 SQIVND (reference sequence). This CDR3 has 16 residues. CDR3 residues: CASTTRDRGLNTEAFF. The CDR3 DNA reads as TGTGCCAGTACCACCAGGGACAGAGGCCTGAACACTGAAGCTTTCTTT.

This clone was counted between two and nine times. This rearrangement joins TRBV4-3 to TRBJ2-2, with a tentative D call TRBD2 (7 bases). The V gene lost 6 bases and the J gene lost 3 bases, with 14 bases spanning the gap. The CDR3 runs to 15 residues. Germline V CDR1 and CDR2: LGHNA, YSLEER. This chain's CDR3 is CASSIGGAYTGELFF. The CDR3 bases are TGCGCCAGCAGTATTGGGGGGGCGTACACCGGGGAGCTGTTTTTT.

This chain links TRBV18 with TRBJ2-3, with unresolved D. Germline-derived CDR1 and CDR2 are KGHSH and LQKENI. The CDR3 loop spans 12 amino acids. Trimming stripped 6 bases from V and 4 bases from J, with 8 bases between. CDR3 in amino acids: CASSPSPDTQYF. In nucleotides, the CDR3 is TGTGCCAGCTCCCCTTCTCCAGATACGCAGTATTTT.

The rearrangement uses TRBV7-2 and TRBJ1-2; no firm D call. The V end was cut by 7 bases, the J end by 2 bases, with 14 bases between. This CDR3 contains 14 residues. Looked up from germline, CDR1 is SGHTA and CDR2 is FQGNSA. The CDR3 DNA sequence: TGTGCCAGCACCCTTAGTGGGCAAAACTATGGCTACACCTTC. Its protein is CASTLSGQNYGYTF.

A single count supports this clone. The rearrangement links TRBV30 to TRBJ2-3, with D possibly being TRBD2 (5 bases). Germline V gene sequence: CDR1 GTSNPN, CDR2 SVGIG (reference sequence). With 3 bases removed from V and 2 bases from J, the gap between germline ends came to 9 bases. The CDR3 has 13 amino acids. CDR3 nucleotide sequence: TGTGCCTGGAGGAGGGTCCTCACAGATACGCAGTATTTT. Translated: CAWRRVLTDTQYF.

This chain joins TRBV2 and TRBJ2-7; D unresolved. The germline V and J ends were trimmed by 5 bases and 3 bases, with 5 bases remaining between them. This CDR3 spans 11 amino acids. Germline lookup yields CDR1 SNHLY and CDR2 FYNNEI. Here the CDR3 reads CASSPNYEQYF. In nucleotides, the CDR3 is TGTGCCAGCAGTCCCAACTACGAGCAGTACTTC.

The chain couples TRBV18 to TRBJ2-5; D is uncertain. This CDR3 is 12 amino acids long. Germline V gene data show CDR1 as KGHSH and CDR2 as LQKENI. V was shortened by 8 bases and J by 4 bases, with 11 bases between the two germline ends. CDR3 residues: CASNPNGETQYF. The CDR3 nucleotides read TGTGCCAGCAACCCGAACGGAGAGACCCAGTACTTC.

This clone was found once. This rearrangement joins TRBV6-5 to TRBJ1-2; 8 bases are shared with TRBD1. The CDR3 covers 13 residues. Germline loops: CDR1 MNHEY, CDR2 SVGAGI. The V gene end was trimmed by 6 bases and the J gene end by 6 bases; junction bases not matched to a gene: 6. CDR3 protein: CASRTLQGDGYTF. The CDR3 nucleotides are TGTGCCAGCAGGACCCTACAGGGGGATGGCTACACCTTC.

The rearrangement uses TRBV19 and TRBJ1-1, with TRBD1 identical over 7 bases. This CDR3 is 13 amino acids long. With 2 bases clipped from V and 8 bases from J, the junction kept 5 bases outside the gene matches. The germline V gene encodes CDR1 LNHDA and CDR2 SQIVND (reference sequence). CDR3 loop: CASSIRDSIEAFF. CDR3 DNA sequence: TGTGCCAGTAGTATACGGGACAGCATCGAAGCTTTCTTT.

The gene calls are TRBV7-9 and TRBJ1-1; D remains unclear. Germline V gene data show CDR1 as SEHNR and CDR2 as FQNEAQ (reference sequence). The CDR3 covers 15 residues. Trimming cost V 2 bases and J 1 base, with 11 bases left between them. CDR3 region: CASSLLSGRNTEAFF. CDR3 DNA sequence: TGTGCCAGCAGCTTACTGTCGGGGAGGAACACTGAAGCTTTCTTT.